Reported below is one T cell receptor (beta chain). At one of its ends the junction is not consistent with the germline gene, which may arise from a read error. These data come from a study of blood T cells in healthy people across ages. Then a second PCR, running roughly 6 to 12 cycles, was carried out with a sample-barcoded 5' primer and a J-beta primer mix. TCRdb called the 5' RACE reads again in MiXCR, with one record for every CDR3 protein. The repertoire has about 1.7 million distinct CDR3 sequences, about 28% of them found once; the top ten carry about 7.7%. The specimen was blood. The source of this sequence is a woman aged 25 to 39 in good health.

CDR3 loop: CASSLSTATNEKLFF. The CDR3 region has the DNA TGCGCCAGCAGCTTAAGCACCGCAACTAATGAAAAGCTGTTTTTT. This rearrangement joins TRBV5-1 to TRBJ1-4; D ambiguous. Looked up from germline, CDR1 is SGHRS and CDR2 is YFSETQ. The CDR3 length is 15 residues.